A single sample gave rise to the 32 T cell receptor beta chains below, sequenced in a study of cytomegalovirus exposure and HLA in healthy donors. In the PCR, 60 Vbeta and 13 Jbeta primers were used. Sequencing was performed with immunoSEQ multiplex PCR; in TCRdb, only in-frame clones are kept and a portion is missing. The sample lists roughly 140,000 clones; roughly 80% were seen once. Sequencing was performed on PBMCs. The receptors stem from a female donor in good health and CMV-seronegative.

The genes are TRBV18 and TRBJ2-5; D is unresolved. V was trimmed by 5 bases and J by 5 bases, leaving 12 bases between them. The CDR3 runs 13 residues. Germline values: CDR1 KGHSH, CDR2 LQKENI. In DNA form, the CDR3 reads TGTGCCAGCTCAGTTATAAGCTCGGAGACCCAGTACTTC. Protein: CASSVISSETQYF.

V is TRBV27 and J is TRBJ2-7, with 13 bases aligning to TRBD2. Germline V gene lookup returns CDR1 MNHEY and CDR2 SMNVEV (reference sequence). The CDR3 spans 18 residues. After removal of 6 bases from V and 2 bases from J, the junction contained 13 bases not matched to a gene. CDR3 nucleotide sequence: TGTGCCAGCAGGGAGACCCCTCCGGGACTAGCGGGACCCTACGAGCAGTACTTC. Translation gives CASRETPPGLAGPYEQYF.

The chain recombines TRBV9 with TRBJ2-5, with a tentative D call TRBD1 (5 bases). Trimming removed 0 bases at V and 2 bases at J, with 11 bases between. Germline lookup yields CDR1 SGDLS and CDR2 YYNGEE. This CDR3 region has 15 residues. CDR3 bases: TGTGCCAGCAGCGTAGTCCTAGGGGCTCAAGAGACCCAGTACTTC. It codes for CASSVVLGAQETQYF.

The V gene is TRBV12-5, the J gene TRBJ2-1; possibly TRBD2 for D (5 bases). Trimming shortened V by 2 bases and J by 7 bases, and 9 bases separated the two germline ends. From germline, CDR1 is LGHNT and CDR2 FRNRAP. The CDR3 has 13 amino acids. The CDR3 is CASGLTGSNEQFF. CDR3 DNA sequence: TGTGCTAGTGGTTTGACGGGATCTAATGAGCAGTTCTTC.

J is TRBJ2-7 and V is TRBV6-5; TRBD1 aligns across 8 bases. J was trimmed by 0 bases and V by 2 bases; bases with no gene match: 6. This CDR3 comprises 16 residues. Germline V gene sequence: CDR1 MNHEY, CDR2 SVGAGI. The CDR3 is CASSYPDREPSYEQYF. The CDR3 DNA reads TGTGCCAGCAGTTACCCGGACAGGGAACCCTCCTACGAGCAGTACTTC.

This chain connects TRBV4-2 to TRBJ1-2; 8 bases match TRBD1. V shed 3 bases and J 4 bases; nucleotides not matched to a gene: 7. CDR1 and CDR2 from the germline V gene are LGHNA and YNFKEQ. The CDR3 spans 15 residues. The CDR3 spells CASSQATGTGYGYTF. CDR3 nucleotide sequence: TGTGCCAGCAGCCAGGCCACCGGGACAGGCTATGGCTACACCTTC.

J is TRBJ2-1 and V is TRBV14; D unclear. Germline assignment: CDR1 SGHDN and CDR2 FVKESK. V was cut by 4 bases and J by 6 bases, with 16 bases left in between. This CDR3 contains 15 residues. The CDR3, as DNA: TGTGCCAGCAGCCCTTTAGAAACCTACCCCAATGAGCAGTTCTTC. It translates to CASSPLETYPNEQFF.

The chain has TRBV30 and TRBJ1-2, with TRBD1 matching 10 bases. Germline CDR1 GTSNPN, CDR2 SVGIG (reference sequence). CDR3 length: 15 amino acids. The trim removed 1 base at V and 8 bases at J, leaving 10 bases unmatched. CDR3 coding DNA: TGTGCCTGGAGTGAGACCTCCGGGACAGGGGAAGGCTACACCTTC. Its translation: CAWSETSGTGEGYTF. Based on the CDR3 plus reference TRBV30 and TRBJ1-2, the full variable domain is SQTIHQWPATLVQPVGSPLSLECTVEGTSNPNLYWYRQAAGRGLQLLFYSVGIGQISSEVPQNLSASRPQDRQFILSSKKLLLSDSGFYLCAWSETSGTGEGYTFGSGTRLTVV.

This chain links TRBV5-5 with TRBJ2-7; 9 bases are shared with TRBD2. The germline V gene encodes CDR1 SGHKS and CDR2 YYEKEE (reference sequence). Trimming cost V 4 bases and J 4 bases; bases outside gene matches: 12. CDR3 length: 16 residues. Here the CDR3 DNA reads TGTGCCAGCAGCCCACTCGGGCTAGCGGGAAGATACGAGCAGTACTTC. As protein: CASSPLGLAGRYEQYF.

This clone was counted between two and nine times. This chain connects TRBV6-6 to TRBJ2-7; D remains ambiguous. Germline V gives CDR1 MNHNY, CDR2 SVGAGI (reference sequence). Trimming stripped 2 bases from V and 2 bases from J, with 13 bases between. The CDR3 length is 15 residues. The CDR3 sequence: CASSYEANPPYEQYF. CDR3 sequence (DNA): TGTGCCAGCAGTTACGAGGCAAACCCTCCCTACGAGCAGTACTTC.

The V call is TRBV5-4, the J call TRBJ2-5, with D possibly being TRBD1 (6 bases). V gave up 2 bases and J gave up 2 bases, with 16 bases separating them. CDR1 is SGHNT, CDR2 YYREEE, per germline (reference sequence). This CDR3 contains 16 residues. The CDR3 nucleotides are TGTGCCAGCAGCTTAGGGGGAGCCCGGGCGCAAGAGACCCAGTACTTC. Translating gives CASSLGGARAQETQYF.

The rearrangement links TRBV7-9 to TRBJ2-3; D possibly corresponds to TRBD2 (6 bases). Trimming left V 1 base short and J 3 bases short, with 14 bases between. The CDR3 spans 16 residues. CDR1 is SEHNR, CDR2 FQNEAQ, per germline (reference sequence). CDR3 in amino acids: CASSLVQWGETDTQYF. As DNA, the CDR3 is TGTGCCAGCAGCTTAGTACAATGGGGGGAGACAGATACGCAGTATTTT.

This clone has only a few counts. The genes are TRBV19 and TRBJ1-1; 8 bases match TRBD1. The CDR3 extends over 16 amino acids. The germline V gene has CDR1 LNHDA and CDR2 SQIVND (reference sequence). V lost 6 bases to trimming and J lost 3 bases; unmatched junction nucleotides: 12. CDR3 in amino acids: CASSMDRELGHTEAFF. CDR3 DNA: TGTGCCAGTAGCATGGACAGGGAGCTGGGCCACACTGAAGCTTTCTTT.

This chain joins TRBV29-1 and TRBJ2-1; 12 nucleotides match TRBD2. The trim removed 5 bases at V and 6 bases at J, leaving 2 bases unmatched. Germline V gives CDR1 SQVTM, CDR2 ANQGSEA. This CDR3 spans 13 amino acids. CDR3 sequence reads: CSVLAGGANEQFF. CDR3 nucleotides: TGCAGCGTTCTAGCGGGGGGGGCCAATGAGCAGTTCTTC.

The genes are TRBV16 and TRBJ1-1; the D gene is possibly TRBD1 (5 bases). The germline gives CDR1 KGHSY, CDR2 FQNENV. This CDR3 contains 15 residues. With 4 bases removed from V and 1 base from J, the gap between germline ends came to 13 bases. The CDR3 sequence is CASSLLQGENTEAFF. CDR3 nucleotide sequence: TGTGCCAGCAGCCTTCTGCAGGGTGAGAACACTGAAGCTTTCTTT.

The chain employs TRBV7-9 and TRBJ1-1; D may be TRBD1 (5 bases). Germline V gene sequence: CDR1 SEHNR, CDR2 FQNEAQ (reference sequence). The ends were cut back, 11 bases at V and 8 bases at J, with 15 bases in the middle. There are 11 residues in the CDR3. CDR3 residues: CAVLQGPEAFF. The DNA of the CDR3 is TGTGCCGTTCTCCAGGGTCCGGAAGCTTTCTTT.

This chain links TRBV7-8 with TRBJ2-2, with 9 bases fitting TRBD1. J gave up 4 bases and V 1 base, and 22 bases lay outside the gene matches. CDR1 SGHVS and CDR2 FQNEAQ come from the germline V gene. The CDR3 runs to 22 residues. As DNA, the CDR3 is TGTGCCAGCAGCTTAGTGTCAGTCGGACAGGGGCGGCTGGGGAGGTCCACCGGGGAGCTGTTTTTT. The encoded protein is CASSLVSVGQGRLGRSTGELFF.

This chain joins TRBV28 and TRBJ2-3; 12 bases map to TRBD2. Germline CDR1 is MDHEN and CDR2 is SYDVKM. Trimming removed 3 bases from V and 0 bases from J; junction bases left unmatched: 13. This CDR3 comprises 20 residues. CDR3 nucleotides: TGTGCCAGCAGTTTCCTTCTAGCGGGGGGGCCCAAAGTTAGCACAGATACGCAGTATTTT. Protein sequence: CASSFLLAGGPKVSTDTQYF.

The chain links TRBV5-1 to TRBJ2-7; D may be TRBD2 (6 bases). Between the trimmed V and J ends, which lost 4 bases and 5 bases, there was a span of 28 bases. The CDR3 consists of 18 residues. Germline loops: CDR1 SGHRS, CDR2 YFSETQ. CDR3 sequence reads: CASSAGSGTRFDLNEQYF. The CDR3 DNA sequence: TGCGCCAGCAGCGCGGGATCTGGGACTCGGTTTGACCTGAACGAGCAGTACTTC.

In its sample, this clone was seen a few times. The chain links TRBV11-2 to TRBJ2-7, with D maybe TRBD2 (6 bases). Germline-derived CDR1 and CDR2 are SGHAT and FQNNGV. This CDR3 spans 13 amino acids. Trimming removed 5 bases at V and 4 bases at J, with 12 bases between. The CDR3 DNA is TGTGCCAGCAGCCCACGTCGGGGGTACGAGCAGTACTTC. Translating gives CASSPRRGYEQYF. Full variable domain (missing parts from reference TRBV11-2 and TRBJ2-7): EAGVAQSPRYKIIEKRQSVAFWCNPISGHATLYWYQQILGQGPKLLIQFQNNGVVDDSQLPKDRFSAERLKGVDSTLKIQPAKLEDSAVYLCASSPRRGYEQYFGPGTRLTVT.

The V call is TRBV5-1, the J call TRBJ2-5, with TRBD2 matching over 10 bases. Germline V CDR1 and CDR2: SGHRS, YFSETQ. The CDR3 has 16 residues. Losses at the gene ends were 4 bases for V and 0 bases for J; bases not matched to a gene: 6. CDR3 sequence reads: CASSPRTSGYQETQYF. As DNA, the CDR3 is TGCGCCAGCAGCCCCCGGACTAGCGGATACCAAGAGACCCAGTACTTC.

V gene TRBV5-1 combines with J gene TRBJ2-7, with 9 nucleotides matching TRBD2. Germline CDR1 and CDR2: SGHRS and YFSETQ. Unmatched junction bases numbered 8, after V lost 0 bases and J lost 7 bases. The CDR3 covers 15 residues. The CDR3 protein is CASSLVIAGVGEQYF. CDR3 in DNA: TGCGCCAGCAGCTTGGTGATAGCGGGAGTCGGGGAGCAGTACTTC.

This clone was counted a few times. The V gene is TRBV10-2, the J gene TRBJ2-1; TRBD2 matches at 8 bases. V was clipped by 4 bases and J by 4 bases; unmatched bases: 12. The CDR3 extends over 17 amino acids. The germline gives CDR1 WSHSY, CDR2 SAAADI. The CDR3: CASSATSGALLYNEQFF. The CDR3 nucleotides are TGCGCCAGCAGTGCTACTAGCGGAGCCCTATTGTACAATGAGCAGTTCTTC.

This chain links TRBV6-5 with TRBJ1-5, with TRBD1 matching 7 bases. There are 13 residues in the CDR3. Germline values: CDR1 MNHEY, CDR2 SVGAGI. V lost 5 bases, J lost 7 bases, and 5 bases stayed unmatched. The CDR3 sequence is CASSQTGNQPQHF. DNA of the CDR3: TGTGCCAGCAGTCAGACAGGGAACCAGCCCCAGCATTTT.

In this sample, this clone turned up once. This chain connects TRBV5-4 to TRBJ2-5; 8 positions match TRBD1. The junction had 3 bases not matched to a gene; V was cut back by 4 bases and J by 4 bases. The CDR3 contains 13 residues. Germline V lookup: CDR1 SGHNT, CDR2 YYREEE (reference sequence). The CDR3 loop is CASSIQGAETQYF. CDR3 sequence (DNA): TGTGCCAGCAGCATCCAGGGGGCAGAGACCCAGTACTTC.

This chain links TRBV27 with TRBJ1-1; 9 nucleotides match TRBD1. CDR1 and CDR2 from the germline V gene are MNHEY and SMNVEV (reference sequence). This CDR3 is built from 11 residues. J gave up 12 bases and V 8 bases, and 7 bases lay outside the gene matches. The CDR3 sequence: CASSGTGTSFF. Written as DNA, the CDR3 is TGTGCCAGCTCTGGGACAGGGACGTCTTTCTTT.

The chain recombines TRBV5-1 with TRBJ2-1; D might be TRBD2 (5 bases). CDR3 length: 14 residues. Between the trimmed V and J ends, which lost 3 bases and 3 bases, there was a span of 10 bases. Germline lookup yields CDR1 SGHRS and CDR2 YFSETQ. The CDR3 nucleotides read TGCGCCAGCAGCTCCAAGCGGAACTACAATGAGCAGTTCTTC. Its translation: CASSSKRNYNEQFF.

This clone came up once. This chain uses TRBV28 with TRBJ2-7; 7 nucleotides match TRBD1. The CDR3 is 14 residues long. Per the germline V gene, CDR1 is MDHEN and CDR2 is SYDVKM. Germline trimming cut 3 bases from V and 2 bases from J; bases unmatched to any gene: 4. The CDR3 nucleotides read TGTGCCAGCAGTTTTAGAGACAGGGCCTACGAGCAGTACTTC. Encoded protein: CASSFRDRAYEQYF.

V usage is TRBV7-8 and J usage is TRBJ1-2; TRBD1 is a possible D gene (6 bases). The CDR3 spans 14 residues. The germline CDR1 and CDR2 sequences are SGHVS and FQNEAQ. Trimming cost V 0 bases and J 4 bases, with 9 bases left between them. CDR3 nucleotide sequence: TGTGCCAGCAGCTTAGCCAGGGGCAGCTATGGCTACACCTTC. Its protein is CASSLARGSYGYTF.

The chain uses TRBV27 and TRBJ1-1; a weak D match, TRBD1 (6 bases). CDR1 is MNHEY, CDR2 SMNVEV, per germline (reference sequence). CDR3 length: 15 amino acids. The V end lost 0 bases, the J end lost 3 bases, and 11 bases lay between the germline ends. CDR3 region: CASSLSRGGYTEAFF. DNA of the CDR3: TGTGCCAGCAGTTTATCTAGGGGGGGGTACACTGAAGCTTTCTTT.

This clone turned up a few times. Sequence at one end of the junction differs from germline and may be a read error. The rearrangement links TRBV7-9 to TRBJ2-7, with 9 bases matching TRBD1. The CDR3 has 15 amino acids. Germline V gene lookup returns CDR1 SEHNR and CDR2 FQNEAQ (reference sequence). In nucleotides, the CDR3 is TGTTCCAGCAGCGTAACCGGGACAGGGCTATCCGAGCAGTACTTC. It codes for CSSSVTGTGLSEQYF.

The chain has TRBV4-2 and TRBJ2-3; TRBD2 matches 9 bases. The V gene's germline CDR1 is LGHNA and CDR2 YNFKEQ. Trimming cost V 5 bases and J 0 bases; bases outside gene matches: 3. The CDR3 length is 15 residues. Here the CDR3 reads CASSDLAGSTDTQYF. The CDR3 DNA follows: TGTGCCAGCAGCGATCTAGCGGGAAGCACAGATACGCAGTATTTT.